The rows below give T cell receptor beta chains drawn from one sample of a study of spatial heterogeneity in lung cancer. MiXCR, run by TCRdb on the 5' RACE reads, gives a single entry per CDR3 protein. The sample carries nearly 50,000 distinct CDR3 sequences, around 7.6% recorded once. This specimen consisted of PBMCs, obtained at surgery. The receptors shown here come from a female donor with early-stage non-small cell lung cancer. Both conserved end residues are part of each CDR3. Fields, in order: J gene, D gene, clone size, V gene, CDR3 protein, CDR3 DNA. D genes are given only for firm matches. A clone size is listed for some rows: how often the clone was seen (once, few, many), or a class if it is expanded.

>TRBJ2-3|NA|NA|TRBV9
CASSARDGYTDTQYF
TGTGCCAGCAGCGCCCGGGACGGTTACACAGATACGCAGTATTTT
>TRBJ2-6|NA|NA|TRBV19
CASSVGYPGANVLTF
TGTGCCAGTAGTGTCGGGTACCCTGGGGCCAACGTCCTGACTTTC
>TRBJ1-1|NA|many|TRBV5-1
CASSLLQTNTEAFF
TGCGCCAGCAGCTTGCTACAGACGAACACTGAAGCTTTCTTT
>TRBJ1-5|NA|many|TRBV18
CASSPPGPPGNQPQHF
TGTGCCAGCTCACCACCGGGACCCCCGGGCAATCAGCCCCAGCATTTT
>TRBJ1-6|NA|many|TRBV6-5
CASSLGSYNSPLHF
TGTGCCAGCAGCTTAGGCTCCTATAATTCACCCCTCCACTTT
>TRBJ1-4|NA|many|TRBV28
CASSLHQGLGEKLFF
TGTGCCAGCAGTCTCCATCAGGGGCTGGGGGAAAAACTGTTTTTT
>TRBJ2-1|TRBD1|few|TRBV10-2
CASSDRGHEQFF
TGCGCCAGCAGTGATAGGGGGCATGAGCAGTTCTTC
>TRBJ2-7|TRBD1|NA|TRBV24-1
CATSVPTGGTAEQYF
TGTGCCACCAGTGTCCCGACAGGGGGCACGGCCGAGCAGTACTTC
>TRBJ1-4|TRBD1|many|TRBV7-9
CASSPDRLEKLFF
TGTGCCAGCAGCCCGGACAGGCTCGAAAAACTGTTTTTT
>TRBJ1-3|NA|many|TRBV4-2
CASSQDLGTSSTIYF
TGTGCCAGCAGCCAAGATCTAGGGACATCCAGCACCATATATTTT
>TRBJ1-2|NA|many|TRBV18
CASSLDRSNYGYTF
TGTGCCAGCTCACTGGACCGCTCAAACTATGGCTACACCTTC
>TRBJ2-2|NA|many|TRBV27
CASSLNSLAGGELFF
TGTGCCAGCAGTTTAAACTCCCTTGCGGGGGGGGAGCTGTTTTTT
>TRBJ2-1|TRBD2|many|TRBV20-1
CSAHRGTSGNEQFF
TGCAGTGCTCACCGGGGGACTAGCGGGAATGAGCAGTTCTTC
>TRBJ2-2|NA|NA|TRBV24-1
CATSDMDSYTGELFF
TGTGCCACCAGTGATATGGACAGTTACACCGGGGAGCTGTTTTTT
>TRBJ2-5|NA|many|TRBV30
CAWSGTMGVGGTQYF
TGTGCCTGGAGTGGGACTATGGGAGTGGGGGGGACCCAGTACTTC
>TRBJ2-3|TRBD2|NA|TRBV5-1
CASSLPGGPDTQYF
TGCGCCAGCAGCTTACCGGGGGGGCCAGATACGCAGTATTTT
>TRBJ1-5|NA|few|TRBV7-9
CASSSTMGPLRGNQPQHF
TGTGCCAGCAGCTCTACTATGGGACCTCTCAGAGGCAATCAGCCCCAGCATTTT
>TRBJ1-6|TRBD1|many|TRBV7-2
CASSLEGAFNSPLHF
TGTGCCAGCAGCTTAGAGGGGGCTTTTAATTCACCCCTCCACTTT
>TRBJ1-6|NA|few|TRBV3-1
CASSQLEKGSPLHF
TGTGCCAGCAGCCAGCTGGAAAAGGGTTCACCCCTCCACTTT
>TRBJ1-6|NA|few|TRBV20-1
CSAKAGNNSPLHF
TGCAGTGCTAAGGCAGGGAACAATTCACCCCTCCACTTT
>TRBJ1-2|TRBD1|NA|TRBV5-1
CASRTGTGIYGYTF
TGCGCCAGCAGGACCGGGACAGGGATCTATGGCTACACCTTC
>TRBJ1-3|NA|many|TRBV6-5
CASRHMSGSGNTIYF
TGTGCCAGCAGGCACATGTCTGGGTCTGGAAACACCATATATTTT
>TRBJ1-2|NA|few|TRBV20-1
CSAEDRGRKPNYGYTF
TGCAGTGCTGAGGATCGGGGCCGTAAACCCAACTATGGCTACACCTTC
>TRBJ2-5|TRBD1|few|TRBV7-7
CASSLRTGQETQYF
TGTGCTAGCAGCTTACGGACAGGACAAGAGACCCAGTACTTC
>TRBJ2-5|NA|many|TRBV20-1
CSARDLLRGAGETQYF
TGCAGTGCTAGAGATTTATTGAGGGGCGCGGGAGAGACCCAGTACTTC
>TRBJ2-7|TRBD2|many|TRBV28
CASSAPGGGNEQYF
TGTGCCAGCAGTGCCCCCGGGGGGGGAAACGAGCAGTACTTC
>TRBJ2-5|NA|few|TRBV5-5
CASSLFRGLETQYF
TGTGCCAGCAGCTTGTTTCGGGGGCTCGAGACCCAGTACTTC
>TRBJ1-2|NA|few|TRBV10-3
CAISEGGAARNYGYTF
TGTGCCATCAGTGAGGGTGGAGCGGCGCGTAACTATGGCTACACCTTC
>TRBJ2-3|NA|many|TRBV6-2/TRBV6-3
CASSYSRVGEQSTDTQYF
TGTGCCAGCAGTTACTCGAGGGTCGGAGAGCAAAGCACAGATACGCAGTATTTT
>TRBJ2-3|TRBD2|many|TRBV18
CASTTLAGGPTDTQYF
TGTGCCAGCACTACACTAGCGGGGGGCCCCACAGATACGCAGTATTTT
>TRBJ2-1|TRBD1|NA|TRBV7-7
CASSLGTGYDEQFF
TGTGCCAGCAGCCTAGGGACAGGGTATGATGAGCAGTTCTTC
>TRBJ2-3|NA|few|TRBV6-5
CASRYTDTQYF
TGTGCCAGCAGGTACACAGATACGCAGTATTTT
>TRBJ1-5|NA|many|TRBV20-1
CSAAAGTSNQPQHF
TGCAGTGCCGCCGCAGGGACTAGCAATCAGCCCCAGCATTTT
>TRBJ2-7|NA|many|TRBV12-3/TRBV12-4
CASSLTGGPSHLYEQYF
TGTGCCAGCAGTTTAACCGGGGGCCCTTCCCATCTCTACGAGCAGTACTTC
>TRBJ2-1|TRBD1|many|TRBV29-1
CSVEMGQMAYNEQFF
TGCAGCGTTGAAATGGGACAGATGGCCTACAATGAGCAGTTCTTC
>TRBJ1-5|NA|few|TRBV7-2
CASSVVGHSNQPQHF
TGTGCCAGCAGCGTAGTAGGACACAGCAATCAGCCCCAGCATTTT
>TRBJ2-3|NA|few|TRBV7-3
CASSLGRGYSTDTQYF
TGTGCCAGCAGCTTAGGCAGGGGTTATAGCACAGATACGCAGTATTTT
>TRBJ2-1|NA|many|TRBV6-6
CASSYSAGVINEQFF
TGTGCCAGCAGTTACTCCGCAGGGGTAATCAATGAGCAGTTCTTC
>TRBJ2-1|TRBD1|NA|TRBV7-9
CASSLAGTGPYNEQFF
TGTGCCAGCAGCTTAGCCGGGACAGGTCCCTACAATGAGCAGTTCTTC
>TRBJ2-7|TRBD1|many|TRBV28
CASTLGQGAMGYEQYF
TGTGCCAGCACCCTGGGACAGGGGGCCATGGGCTACGAGCAGTACTTC
>TRBJ2-7|TRBD1|few|TRBV19
CASSSGTGKSNEQYF
TGTGCCAGTAGTTCCGGGACAGGGAAGTCCAACGAGCAGTACTTC